This is a list of T cell receptor beta chains from one sample in a study of blood T cell repertoires in COVID-19. Clones were read by immunoSEQ multiplex PCR, and TCRdb kept only the in-frame ones, dropping some. The top ten hold about a tenth of the sample, which has about 74,000 clones, more than 90% seen once. The sample taken for sequencing was peripheral blood. The receptors were gathered from a human donor in a cohort sampled during active COVID-19. Both conserved end residues are part of each CDR3. Fields, in order: D gene, V gene, clone size, J gene, CDR3 DNA, CDR3 protein. The D gene is left open where the match is weak. Not all rows give a size; the values are once, few, many and, for expanded clones, a class.

>TRBD2|TRBV5-6|-|TRBJ2-2
TGTGCCAGCAGTTCTAGGACTAGCGGCAGTACCGGGGAGCTGTTTTTT
CASSSRTSGSTGELFF
>-|TRBV25-1|-|TRBJ2-7
TGTGCCAGCAGACTCTCCTACGAGCAGTACTTC
CASRLSYEQYF
>-|TRBV10-3|-|TRBJ2-5
TGTGCCATCAGTGCCGGGATTGGGGAGACCCAGTACTTC
CAISAGIGETQYF
>TRBD1|TRBV28|-|TRBJ1-5
TGTGCCAGCAGAGGGGGCCTCCGGACCCTCAATCAGCCCCAGCATTTT
CASRGGLRTLNQPQHF
>-|TRBV4-2|-|TRBJ1-2
TGTGCCAGCAGCCAAGAGGCCCAGGGGTATGGCTACACCTTC
CASSQEAQGYGYTF
>TRBD2|TRBV13|-|TRBJ2-1
TGTGCCAGCAGGGAGGGACTAGCGGGACTATACAATGAGCAGTTCTTC
CASREGLAGLYNEQFF
>TRBD1|TRBV3-1/TRBV3-2|-|TRBJ2-5
TGTGCCAGCAGCCGGGCCACAGGGGGCGGAGAGACCCAGTACTTC
CASSRATGGGETQYF
>-|TRBV28|once|TRBJ2-4
TGTGCCAGCAGTTTACACGCAGGGGTCGGAGCCAAAAACATTCAGTACTTC
CASSLHAGVGAKNIQYF
>TRBD2|TRBV28|-|TRBJ2-7
TGTGCCAGCAGTTTAGGGGGAACTAGCGGGAGTTACCCCCTCTACGAGCAGTACTTC
CASSLGGTSGSYPLYEQYF
>TRBD2|TRBV7-6|-|TRBJ2-1
TGTGCCAGCAGCCCATCTAGCGGGAGGGACCATGAGCAGTTCTTC
CASSPSSGRDHEQFF
>-|TRBV6-6|-|TRBJ1-1
TGTGCCAGCAGTTTCCAGGGCGGTGAAGCTTTCTTT
CASSFQGGEAFF